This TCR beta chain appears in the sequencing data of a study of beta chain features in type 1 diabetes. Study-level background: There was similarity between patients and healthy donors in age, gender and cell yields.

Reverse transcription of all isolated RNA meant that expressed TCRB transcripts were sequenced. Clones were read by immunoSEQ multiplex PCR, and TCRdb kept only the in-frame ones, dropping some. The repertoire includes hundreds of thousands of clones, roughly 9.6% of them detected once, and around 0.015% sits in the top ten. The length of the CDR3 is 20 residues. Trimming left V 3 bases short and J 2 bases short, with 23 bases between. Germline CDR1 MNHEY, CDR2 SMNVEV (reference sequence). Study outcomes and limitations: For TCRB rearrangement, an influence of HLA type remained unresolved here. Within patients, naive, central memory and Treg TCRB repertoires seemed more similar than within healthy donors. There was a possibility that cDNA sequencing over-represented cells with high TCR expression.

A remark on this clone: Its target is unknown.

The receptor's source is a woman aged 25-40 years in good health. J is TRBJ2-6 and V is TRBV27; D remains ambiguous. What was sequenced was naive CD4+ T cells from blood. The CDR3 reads CASSFTLQVLSYAGANVLTF. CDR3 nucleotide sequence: TGTGCCAGCAGTTTTACACTTCAGGTCTTGAGTTATGCTGGGGCCAACGTCCTGACTTTC.